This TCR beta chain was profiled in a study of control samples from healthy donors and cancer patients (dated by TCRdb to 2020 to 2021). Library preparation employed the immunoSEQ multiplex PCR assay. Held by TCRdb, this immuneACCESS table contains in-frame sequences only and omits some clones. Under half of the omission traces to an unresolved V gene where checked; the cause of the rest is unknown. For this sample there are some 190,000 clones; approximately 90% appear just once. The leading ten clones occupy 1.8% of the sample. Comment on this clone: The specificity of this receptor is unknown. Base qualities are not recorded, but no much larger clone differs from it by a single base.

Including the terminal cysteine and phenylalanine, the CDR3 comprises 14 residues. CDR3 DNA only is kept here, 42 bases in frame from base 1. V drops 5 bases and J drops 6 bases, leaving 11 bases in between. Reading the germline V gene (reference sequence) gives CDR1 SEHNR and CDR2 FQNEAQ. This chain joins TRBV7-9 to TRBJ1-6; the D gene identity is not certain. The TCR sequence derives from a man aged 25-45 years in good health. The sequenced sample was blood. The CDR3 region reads CASSAAGFNSPLHF. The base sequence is TGTGCCAGCAGCGCCGCCGGATTTAATTCACCCCTCCACTTT.